This TCR beta chain came from a study of shared clonotypes between healthy human individuals. This CDR3 is built from 14 residues. From germline, CDR1 is LNHDA and CDR2 SQIVND (reference sequence). V dropped 5 bases and J dropped 7 bases, with 14 bases sitting between them. For sorted subsets, approximately 200 ng DNA per replicate equaled about 31,000 T cell genomes. Assay: immunoSEQ multiplex PCR; the TCRdb copy retains only in-frame clones and omits some. Of 1,400,000 or so clones listed, about 98.5% were seen once; the top ten hold roughly 0.35%. The receptor comes from a man aged 30 to 39 in good health. V usage is TRBV19 and J usage is TRBJ2-2, with D hard to call. The sequencing input was naive CD4+ T cells sorted from blood. The subset denotes: CD45RA+ positively selected. The CDR3 DNA sequence: TGTGCCAGTAGTGTCGCATTAGGCGTCGGGGAGCTGTTTTTT. Amino acids: CASSVALGVGELFF. The variable domain in full, with the rest retrieved from reference TRBV19 and TRBJ2-2, is DGGITQSPKYLFRKEGQNVTLSCEQNLNHDAMYWYRQDPGQGLRLIYYSQIVNDFQKGDIAEGYSVSREKKESFPLTVTSAQKNPTAFYLCASSVALGVGELFFGEGSRLTVL.